This TCR beta chain was profiled in a study of spatial heterogeneity in lung cancer. The time point denotes: sample taken at primary tumor resection. Whole RNA obtained from tumor, nontumor lung or frozen PBMC underwent sequencing without sorting. CDR1 and CDR2 (germline): MNHNS, SASEGT. The trim removed 5 bases at V and 3 bases at J, leaving 3 bases unmatched. The CDR3 is made up of 15 amino acids. Each TCR cDNA molecule carried a unique molecular identifier. TCRdb analysed the 5' RACE reads with MiXCR anew, one entry per CDR3 protein. The sample contains about 6,900 distinct CDR3 sequences, under 20% of which appear only once. As to this clonotype: Its specificity is unknown.

Study-level results: Mutation counts in tumors were tracked by counts of expanded intratumoral alpha and beta TCRs.

This specimen consisted of lung tumor tissue, obtained at surgery. This receptor was obtained from a female donor with early-stage non-small cell lung cancer. The gene calls are TRBV6-1 and TRBJ2-2; TRBD2 aligns across 10 bases. The CDR3, as DNA: TGTGCCAGCAGTCTCCTAGCGGGGGACACCGGGGAGCTGTTTTTT. This encodes CASSLLAGDTGELFF.